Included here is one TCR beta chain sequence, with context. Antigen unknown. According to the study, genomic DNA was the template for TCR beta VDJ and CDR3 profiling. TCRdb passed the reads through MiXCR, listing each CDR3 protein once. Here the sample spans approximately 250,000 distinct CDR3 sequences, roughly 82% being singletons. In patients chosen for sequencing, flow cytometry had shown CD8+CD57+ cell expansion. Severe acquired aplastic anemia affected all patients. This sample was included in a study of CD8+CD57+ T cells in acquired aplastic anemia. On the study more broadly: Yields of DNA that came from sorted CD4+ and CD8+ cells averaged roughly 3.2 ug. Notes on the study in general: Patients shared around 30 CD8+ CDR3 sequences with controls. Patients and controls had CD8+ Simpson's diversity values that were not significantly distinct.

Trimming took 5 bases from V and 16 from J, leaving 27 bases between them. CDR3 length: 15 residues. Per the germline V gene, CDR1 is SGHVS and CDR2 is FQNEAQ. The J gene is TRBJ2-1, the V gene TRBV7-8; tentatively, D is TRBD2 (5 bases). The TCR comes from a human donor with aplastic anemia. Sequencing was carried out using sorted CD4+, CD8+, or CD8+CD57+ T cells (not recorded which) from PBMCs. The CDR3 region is CASSPHGVAYPGSFF. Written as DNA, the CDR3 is TGTGCCAGCAGCCCCCACGGGGTAGCCTATCCGGGGAGCTTCTTC.